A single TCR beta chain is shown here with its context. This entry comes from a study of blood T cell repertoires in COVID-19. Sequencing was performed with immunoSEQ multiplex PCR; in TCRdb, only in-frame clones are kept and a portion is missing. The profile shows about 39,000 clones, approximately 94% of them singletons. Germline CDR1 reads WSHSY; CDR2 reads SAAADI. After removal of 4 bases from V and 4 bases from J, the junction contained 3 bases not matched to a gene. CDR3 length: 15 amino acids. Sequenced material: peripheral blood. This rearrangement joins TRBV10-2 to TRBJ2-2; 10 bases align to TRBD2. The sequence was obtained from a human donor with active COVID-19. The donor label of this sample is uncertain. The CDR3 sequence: CASSAQRGGTGELFF. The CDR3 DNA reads TGCGCCAGCAGTGCGCAGCGGGGGGGCACCGGGGAGCTGTTTTTT.